These 18 T cell receptor beta chains came from one sample sequenced in a study of blood T cells in healthy people across ages. Next came a second PCR, run for about 6 to 11 cycles, which used a sample-barcoded 5' primer along with a J-beta primer mix. Using its own MiXCR run on the 5' RACE reads, TCRdb lists one record per CDR3 protein. The repertoire holds about 1.8 million distinct CDR3 sequences, around half seen once, with approximately 2.1% in the top ten. The specimen was blood. All receptors derive from a woman in her thirties or forties in good health.

This chain connects TRBV6-1 to TRBJ2-1; 7 nucleotides match TRBD1. Germline V CDR1 and CDR2: MNHNS, SASEGT. Germline trimming cut 7 bases from V and 3 bases from J; bases unmatched to any gene: 9. The CDR3 contains 15 residues. CDR3 protein: CASNPPGQIYNEQFF. CDR3 DNA sequence: TGTGCCAGCAATCCCCCGGGACAGATCTACAATGAGCAGTTCTTC.

This chain connects TRBV5-1 to TRBJ2-6; TRBD1 is a possible D gene (5 bases). The CDR3 is 16 residues long. CDR1 is SGHRS and CDR2 is YFSETQ in the germline V gene. Trimming removed 1 base from V and 0 bases from J, with 8 bases in between. Here the CDR3 reads CASSLYTGSGANVLTF. CDR3 sequence (DNA): TGCGCCAGCAGCTTGTATACAGGCTCTGGGGCCAACGTCCTGACTTTC.

The chain combines TRBV5-1 with TRBJ1-6; the match to TRBD1 covers 9 bases. The CDR3 has 13 amino acids. The germline V gene has CDR1 SGHRS and CDR2 YFSETQ. The V segment lost 5 bases and the J segment 10 bases; nucleotides outside the gene matches: 4. CDR3 amino acids: CASRTGGSSPLHF. The CDR3 nucleotides read TGCGCCAGCAGGACAGGGGGAAGCTCACCCCTCCACTTT.

This clonotype was seen a single time. This chain links TRBV20-1 with TRBJ2-7; D is perhaps TRBD2 (5 bases). The J call may be incorrect, as the DNA end agrees better with TRBJ2-5. Germline values: CDR1 DFQATT, CDR2 SNEGSKA (reference sequence). The CDR3 extends over 15 amino acids. CDR3 DNA: TGCAGTGCGACTAAAGCTCAAGGGATTAGAGGGACCCAGTACTTC. Its protein is CSATKAQGIRGTQYF.

V and J are TRBV6-6 and TRBJ2-7, with 7 positions matching TRBD1. Germline V lookup: CDR1 MNHNY, CDR2 SVGAGI (reference sequence). There are 15 residues in the CDR3. V shed 0 bases, J shed 5 bases, and the junction held 7 bases outside the gene matches. The CDR3 reads CASSYSDRVGDEQYF. CDR3 bases: TGTGCCAGCAGTTACTCAGACAGGGTAGGGGACGAGCAGTACTTC.

The chain carries TRBV29-1 and TRBJ2-3; D may be TRBD1 (5 bases). With 2 bases removed from V and 3 bases from J, the gap between germline ends came to 9 bases. The CDR3 runs 13 residues. Germline CDR1 reads SQVTM; CDR2 reads ANQGSEA. This CDR3 is CSVESGPTDTQYF. The CDR3 region has the DNA TGCAGCGTTGAATCAGGGCCAACAGATACGCAGTATTTT.

The rearrangement uses TRBV6-2 or TRBV6-3 and TRBJ2-1; the match to TRBD1 covers 7 bases. Looked up from germline, CDR1 is MNHEY and CDR2 is SVGEGT. The V and J ends lost 6 bases and 15 bases, in that order; junction bases with no gene match: 5. This CDR3 region has 10 residues. CDR3 DNA sequence: TGTGCCAGCAGGGACAGGATAGCGTTCTTC. Amino acid sequence: CASRDRIAFF.

A few counts support this clonotype. CDR3 loop: CASRSDGVHGYTF. In DNA, the CDR3 is TGTGCCAGCAGATCCGACGGGGTTCATGGCTACACCTTC. This chain connects TRBV7-2 to TRBJ1-2, with unresolved D. The CDR3 consists of 13 residues. V was clipped by 6 bases and J by 6 bases, with 14 bases between them. Looked up from germline, CDR1 is SGHTA and CDR2 is FQGNSA.

On this clonotype: The junction shows a germline mismatch at one end, possibly a read error. This chain connects TRBV5-1 to TRBJ2-1; 10 nucleotides align to TRBD2. The CDR3 totals 15 residues. Germline CDR1 and CDR2: SGHRS and YFSETQ. This chain's CDR3 is CASSLVLAGDNEQFF. Here the CDR3 DNA reads TGTGCCAGCAGCTTAGTGCTAGCGGGGGACAATGAGCAGTTCTTC.

The gene calls are TRBV7-9 and TRBJ2-7; 9 bases line up with TRBD1. The CDR3 is 13 amino acids. The trim removed 5 bases at V and 6 bases at J, leaving 5 bases unmatched. Per germline, CDR1 SEHNR and CDR2 FQNEAQ (reference sequence). The DNA for the CDR3 is TGTGCCAGCAGCGCACGGACAGGGGTCGAGCAGTACTTC. Its protein is CASSARTGVEQYF.

The V and J genes are TRBV29-1 and TRBJ2-1; TRBD2 matches at 13 bases. Germline V lookup: CDR1 SQVTM, CDR2 ANQGSEA. CDR3 length: 14 amino acids. The junction had 6 bases not matched to a gene; V was cut back by 5 bases and J by 8 bases. The CDR3 reads CSVRLAGGQYEQFF. CDR3 DNA: TGCAGCGTTAGACTAGCGGGGGGTCAATATGAGCAGTTCTTC.

The V call is TRBV7-2, the J call TRBJ2-5; D may match TRBD1 or TRBD2 (5 bases each). Germline lookup yields CDR1 SGHTA and CDR2 FQGNSA. The V gene lost 0 bases and the J gene lost 4 bases, with 15 bases spanning the gap. The CDR3 covers 16 residues. This chain's CDR3 is CASSLAGFQGRETQYF. In nucleotides, the CDR3 is TGTGCCAGCAGCTTAGCGGGGTTTCAGGGACGAGAGACCCAGTACTTC.

The chain links TRBV29-1 to TRBJ2-1; the D gene is possibly TRBD1 (6 bases). In germline, CDR1 is SQVTM, CDR2 ANQGSEA. The V and J ends lost 4 bases and 8 bases respectively, with 24 bases between them. The CDR3 totals 16 residues. CDR3 nucleotides: TGCAGCGTTGTCTTGGGGACAAAATTTTTTTTCGATGAGCAGTTCTTC. It yields the protein CSVVLGTKFFFDEQFF.

This clonotype was recorded a few times. The V and J genes are TRBV2 and TRBJ1-6, with TRBD1 as a possible D gene (5 bases). Trimming took 9 bases from V and 9 from J, leaving 15 bases between them. The CDR3 covers 13 residues. Germline-derived CDR1 and CDR2 are SNHLY and FYNNEI. Here the CDR3 reads CARTIGRGSPLHF. CDR3 in DNA: TGTGCCAGAACGATAGGTAGGGGTTCACCCCTCCACTTT.

The gene calls are TRBV15 and TRBJ1-2; weak D call: TRBD1 (5 bases). The CDR3 is 15 amino acids. Germline V gene sequence: CDR1 LNHNV, CDR2 YYDKDF (reference sequence). Trimming took 8 bases from V and 1 from J, leaving 17 bases between them. The CDR3 DNA sequence: TGTGCCACCCAAGAGGCGGGACGAATTAACTATGGCTACACCTTC. Translation gives CATQEAGRINYGYTF.

The chain is built from TRBV7-2 and TRBJ2-7; TRBD1 aligns across 9 bases. The V gene's germline CDR1 is SGHTA and CDR2 FQGNSA. V shed 4 bases, J shed 6 bases, and the junction held 13 bases outside the gene matches. This CDR3 has 16 amino acids. The CDR3 spells CASSYLTGGSRIEQYF. For the CDR3, the DNA is TGTGCCAGCAGCTACTTAACAGGGGGCTCGAGGATCGAGCAGTACTTC.

The chain is built from TRBV6-2 or TRBV6-3 and TRBJ1-5, with no clear D. Germline V gene lookup returns CDR1 MNHEY and CDR2 SVGEGT. The germline V and J ends were trimmed by 5 bases and 6 bases, with 8 bases remaining between them. The CDR3 spans 12 residues. CDR3: CASSRSGQPQHF. The CDR3 coding sequence is TGTGCCAGCAGTAGGTCTGGTCAGCCCCAGCATTTT.

Only a few counts were recorded for this clonotype. V is TRBV4-2 and J is TRBJ2-1, with 9 nucleotides matching TRBD2. V shed 3 bases and J 9 bases; nucleotides not matched to a gene: 9. CDR3 length equals 15 residues. The V gene's germline CDR1 is LGHNA and CDR2 YNFKEQ. CDR3 sequence (DNA): TGTGCCAGCAGCCAGGGTAGCGGGGGAGCGGGTGAGCAGTTCTTC. Translated: CASSQGSGGAGEQFF.